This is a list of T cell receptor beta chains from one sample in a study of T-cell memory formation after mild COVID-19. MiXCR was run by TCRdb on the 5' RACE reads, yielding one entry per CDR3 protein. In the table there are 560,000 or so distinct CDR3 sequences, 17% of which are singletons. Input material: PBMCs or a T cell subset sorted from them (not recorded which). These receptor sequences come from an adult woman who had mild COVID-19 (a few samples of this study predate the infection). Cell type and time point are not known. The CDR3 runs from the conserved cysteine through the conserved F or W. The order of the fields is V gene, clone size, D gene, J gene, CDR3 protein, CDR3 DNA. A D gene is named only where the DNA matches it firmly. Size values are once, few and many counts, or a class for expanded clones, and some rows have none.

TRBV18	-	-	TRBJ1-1	CASSPPTGGIEAFF	TGTGCCAGCTCACCACCAACAGGAGGGATTGAAGCTTTCTTT
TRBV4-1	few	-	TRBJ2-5	CASSQRLALGETQYF	TGCGCCAGCAGCCAACGGCTAGCTTTAGGCGAGACCCAGTACTTC
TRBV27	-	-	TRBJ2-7	CASSLNVRGGEQYF	TGTGCCAGCAGTTTGAATGTACGCGGAGGTGAGCAGTACTTC
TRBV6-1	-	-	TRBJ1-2	CASRASAQGGYTF	TGTGCCAGCAGAGCCAGTGCCCAGGGAGGCTACACCTTC
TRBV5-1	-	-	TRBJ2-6	CASSLGPTGSGANVLTF	TGCGCCAGCAGCTTGGGGCCGACAGGTTCAGGGGCCAACGTCCTGACTTTC
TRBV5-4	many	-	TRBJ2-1	CASSKGLPNEQFF	TGTGCCAGCAGCAAGGGACTTCCCAATGAGCAGTTCTTC
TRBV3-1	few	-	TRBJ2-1	CASSQDERSVDEQFF	TGTGCCAGCAGCCAAGATGAAAGAAGCGTGGATGAGCAGTTCTTC
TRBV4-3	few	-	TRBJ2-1	CASSQTHWSSYNEQFF	TGCGCCAGCAGCCAAACCCACTGGAGCTCCTACAATGAGCAGTTCTTC
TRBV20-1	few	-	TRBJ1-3	CSARDILRLRGISGNTIYF	TGCAGTGCTAGAGATATCTTGCGTCTTCGGGGGATCTCTGGAAACACCATATATTTT
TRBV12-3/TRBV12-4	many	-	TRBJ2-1	CASSLGADDEQFF	TGTGCCAGCAGTTTGGGGGCCGACGATGAGCAGTTCTTC
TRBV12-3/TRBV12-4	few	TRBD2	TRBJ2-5	CASRAKERGSETQYF	TGTGCCAGCAGGGCCAAGGAGCGGGGCAGCGAGACCCAGTACTTC
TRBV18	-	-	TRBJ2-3	CASSNPTHGMADTQYF	TGTGCCAGCTCGAATCCGACTCACGGGATGGCAGATACGCAGTATTTT
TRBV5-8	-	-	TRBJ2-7	CASSFFQVPLEQYF	TGTGCCAGCAGCTTCTTCCAGGTCCCCCTGGAGCAGTACTTC
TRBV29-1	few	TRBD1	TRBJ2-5	CSVELALGQQQETQYF	TGCAGCGTTGAATTAGCATTGGGACAGCAGCAAGAGACCCAGTACTTC
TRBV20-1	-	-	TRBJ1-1	CSARDLGGEGPEAFF	TGCAGTGCTAGAGATCTTGGGGGCGAGGGTCCTGAAGCTTTCTTT
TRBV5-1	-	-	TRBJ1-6	CASSRDRTNSPLHF	TGCGCCAGCAGCCGCGACAGGACTAATTCACCCCTCCACTTT
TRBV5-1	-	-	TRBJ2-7	CASSPIAREPSYEQYF	TGCGCCAGCAGCCCCATAGCCCGGGAACCCTCCTACGAGCAGTACTTC
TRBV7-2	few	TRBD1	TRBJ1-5	CASSPRQGAGQPQHF	TGTGCCAGCAGCCCCCGACAGGGGGCAGGTCAGCCCCAGCATTTT
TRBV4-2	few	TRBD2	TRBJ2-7	CASSHQAGDSYEQYF	TGTGCCAGCAGCCACCAAGCGGGAGATTCCTACGAGCAGTACTTC
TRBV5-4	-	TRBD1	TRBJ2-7	CASSNRDRRYYEQYF	TGTGCCAGCAGCAACCGGGACAGGAGATACTACGAGCAGTACTTC
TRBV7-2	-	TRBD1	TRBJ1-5	CASSFGTGSNQPQHF	TGTGCCAGCAGCTTCGGGACAGGGAGCAATCAGCCCCAGCATTTT
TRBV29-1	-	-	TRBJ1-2	CSVGPRLLLYGYTF	TGCAGCGTTGGACCTCGTCTTTTACTCTATGGCTACACCTTC
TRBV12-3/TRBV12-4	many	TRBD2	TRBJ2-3	CASSLLGHGGASTDTQYF	TGTGCCAGCAGTTTATTGGGGCACGGGGGGGCTAGCACAGATACGCAGTATTTT
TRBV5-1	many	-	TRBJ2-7	CASRAGFRYEQYF	TGCGCCAGCAGGGCGGGATTCCGCTACGAGCAGTACTTC
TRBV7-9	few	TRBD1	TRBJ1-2	CASSWPTPGQTLYGYTF	TGTGCCAGCAGCTGGCCGACCCCGGGACAGACATTATATGGCTACACCTTC
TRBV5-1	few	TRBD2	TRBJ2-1	CASSFSGGAENEQFF	TGCGCCAGCAGCTTTAGCGGGGGGGCAGAGAATGAGCAGTTCTTC
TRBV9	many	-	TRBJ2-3	CASSVDPPGGTDTQYF	TGTGCCAGCAGCGTAGATCCCCCTGGTGGGACAGATACGCAGTATTTT
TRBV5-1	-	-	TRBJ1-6	CASRPPGAQNSPLHF	TGCGCCAGCAGACCTCCGGGGGCGCAAAATTCACCCCTCCACTTT
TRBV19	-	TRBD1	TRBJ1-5	CASRDRGGLQPQHF	TGTGCCAGCCGGGACAGGGGGGGGCTTCAGCCCCAGCATTTT
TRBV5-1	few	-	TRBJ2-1	CASSLDGTPYNEQFF	TGCGCCAGCAGCTTGGATGGGACCCCTTACAATGAGCAGTTCTTC
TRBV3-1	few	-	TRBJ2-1	CASSQDTGLLNEQFF	TGTGCCAGCAGCCAAGACACGGGACTTCTAAATGAGCAGTTCTTC